Each of the 5 T cell receptor beta chains below was sequenced from the same sample in a study of blood T cell repertoires in COVID-19. Profiling relied on immunoSEQ multiplex PCR, and the TCRdb table lists in-frame clones only, not all of them. The table has about 210,000 clones, approximately 90% seen once. Specimen: peripheral blood. The receptors were sampled from a woman aged 40 to 50 with acute or convalescent COVID-19.

V and J are TRBV3-1 (or the pseudogene TRBV3-2) and TRBJ2-4; 9 nucleotides line up with TRBD2. In germline, CDR1 is LGHDT, CDR2 YNNKEL (reference sequence). The CDR3 loop spans 19 amino acids. J gave up 1 base and V 1 base, and 11 bases lay outside the gene matches. In DNA form, the CDR3 reads TGTGCCAGCAGCCAAGGGTCTAGCGGGGTGTCTCTGGCCAAAAACATTCAGTACTTC. It encodes CASSQGSSGVSLAKNIQYF.

This clone was seen only a few times. This rearrangement joins TRBV6-5 to TRBJ1-2, with D possibly matching TRBD1 (6 bases). CDR1 and CDR2 (germline): MNHEY, SVGAGI. The CDR3 is 14 amino acids. V was trimmed by 6 bases and J by 2 bases, leaving 13 bases between them. CDR3 nucleotide sequence: TGTGCCAGCAGACCCAACCAGGGGAACTATGGCTACACCTTC. Translation: CASRPNQGNYGYTF.

The gene calls are TRBV30 and TRBJ1-2, with 10 bases aligning to TRBD1. V lost 2 bases and J lost 1; bases outside the gene matches: 22. This CDR3 region has 21 residues. CDR1 is GTSNPN and CDR2 is SVGIG in the germline V gene (reference sequence). CDR3 coding DNA: TGTGCCTGGAGTAAGCGGACCCCTGCCCCGGGACAGGGGCGAGATAACTATGGCTACACCTTC. This codes for CAWSKRTPAPGQGRDNYGYTF. Full variable domain (remainder filled in from reference TRBV30 and TRBJ1-2): SQTIHQWPATLVQPVGSPLSLECTVEGTSNPNLYWYRQAAGRGLQLLFYSVGIGQISSEVPQNLSASRPQDRQFILSSKKLLLSDSGFYLCAWSKRTPAPGQGRDNYGYTFGSGTRLTVV.

The genes are TRBV9 and TRBJ1-6, with 11 bases that match TRBD1. The CDR3 length is 17 residues. Losses at the gene ends were 3 bases for V and 7 bases for J; bases not matched to a gene: 9. CDR1 and CDR2 from the germline V gene are SGDLS and YYNGEE. This CDR3 is CASSEGTGGEENSPLHF. The CDR3 nucleotides are TGTGCCAGCAGCGAAGGGACAGGGGGAGAGGAGAATTCACCCCTCCACTTT.

The V gene is TRBV9, the J gene TRBJ2-3; TRBD2 matches 8 bases. The junction had 4 bases not matched to a gene; V was cut back by 3 bases and J by 4 bases. This CDR3 has 14 residues. Per germline, CDR1 SGDLS and CDR2 YYNGEE. The CDR3 loop reads CASSAGGGPDTQYF. The CDR3 nucleotides read TGTGCCAGCAGCGCGGGGGGGGGCCCAGATACGCAGTATTTT.